This T cell receptor (beta chain) was identified in a study of cytomegalovirus exposure and HLA in healthy donors listed by TCRdb under 2017. For context, the study as a whole: According to a later analysis, the roughly 120 validation repertoires were produced on the same platform as the 666 repertoires of the first cohort. In addition to the first cohort of around 670 subjects, a separate validation cohort of approximately 130 different subjects was used. The study combined high-throughput TCR immunosequencing, statistical association of individual TCRs with disease status, and machine learning to predict cytomegalovirus infection status. The study aimed to test whether signatures of past pathogen exposure could be identified by cataloging public T cell receptors. General conclusions and limits of the study: In vitro tests confirmed that a few of the cytomegalovirus-associated TCR beta chains recognize cytomegalovirus antigens. Of the cluster scores, 90% to 95% were above 0 in a later analysis, which found that TCRs clustered in the first cohort also tended to co-occur in the 90 to 150 validation repertoires. According to the authors, the approach could potentially be generalized to other disease states and immunological phenotypes. The classifier was reported to diagnose cytomegalovirus status with high specificity and sensitivity in both the original and validation cohorts. While some public TCRs were present in many individuals, most TCR sequences turned up only very rarely across donors. A later analysis lacked HLA typing for the validation cohort, so it scored co-occurrence in that cohort across all 110 or so repertoires. In the study, 150 to 200 TCR beta chains were listed as associated with cytomegalovirus.

Concerning this clone itself: The target of this receptor is not known. Within one base of it there is no much larger clone, and no base qualities were kept.

The library relied on the immunoSEQ multiplex PCR assay. The study's processing was this. A statistical classification framework was developed to diagnose cytomegalovirus status using the catalog of TCR beta chain sequences. What TCRdb holds here is the immuneACCESS table cut down to in-frame rearrangements. Part of the clones is not present; checked against another copy, under half of the missing clones reflect an unresolved V gene, and the others are unexplained. V and J calls and clone size follow that table, whereas D and trimming were derived from the DNA. The sample data list tens of thousands of clones, and under 95% of these were observed just once. The biggest ten clones account for 2.1% of the sample. The CDR3 sequence holds 10 residues, the cysteine and phenylalanine included. Only CDR3 DNA remains: 30 bases, in frame from the first base. V is clipped by 11 bases and J by 4 bases, and the sequence between their germline boundaries is 8 bases long. From the germline V gene (reference sequence), CDR1 is WNHNN and CDR2 is SYGVQD.

Donors formed part of the validation cohort, which comprised approximately 130 subjects and was distinct from the first cohort of under 800 subjects. The sequence derives from a man younger than 45 in good health and CMV-seronegative. The chain joins TRBV10-1 to TRBJ1-1, with TRBD1 perhaps the D gene, on 5 matching bases. Input material: PBMCs. CDR3 protein: CAGGTTEAFF. Here is the DNA: TGCGCCGGAGGGACCACTGAAGCTTTCTTT.